Here is one T cell receptor (beta chain) with its context. The antigen is unknown. These data belong to a study of cytomegalovirus exposure and HLA in healthy donors. The PCR had 60 Vbeta and 13 Jbeta primers. Libraries were prepared by immunoSEQ multiplex PCR; TCRdb keeps only in-frame clonotypes and omits some of them. The sample holds 250,000 to 300,000 clones, roughly four fifths seen once. Overall study findings and caveats: 87-base-pair reads could not separate some V segments, including TRBV6-2 and TRBV6-3. Donors belonging to an Asian-associated ancestry cluster reportedly showed fewer N-insertions in productive TCRs than the approximately 680-donor mean, according to what a later analysis found. The authors assumed roughly uniform sequencing depth across donors for presence/absence analyses. Data from an earlier analysis indicated that most TCR beta V segments were productive either about 87% or about 30% of the time.

CDR1 is MNHEY, CDR2 SMNVEV, per germline (reference sequence). The length of the CDR3 is 15 residues. J lost 2 bases, V lost 5 bases, and 3 bases had no gene match. The genes are TRBV27 and TRBJ1-4, with 9 bases fitting TRBD1. The source material was PBMCs. The source is a woman in her forties in good health and CMV-seropositive. This chain's CDR3 is CASSRDRATNEKLFF. Here the CDR3 DNA reads TGTGCCAGCAGTCGGGACAGGGCCACTAATGAAAAACTGTTTTTT.